The clone carrying this TCR beta chain was seen a handful of times. Antigen specificity is unknown. Researchers ran immunoSEQ v3.0 at survey level. Clones were sequenced by immunoSEQ multiplex PCR, and TCRdb holds only the in-frame ones, with some missing. The sample lists 25,000 to 35,000 clones; 65% to 80% were seen once. This record comes from a study of long-term antiretroviral therapy in people with HIV. Study context: The oldest specimens predate the 2015 immediate-ART recommendation by about a decade. Study observations and caveats: Pre-ART clonal expansions dominated every time point's repertoire. Relative to transplant donor controls, diversity remained lower despite increasing after ART.

Germline V gene sequence: CDR1 SGDLS, CDR2 YYNGEE. This CDR3 is 15 amino acids long. The V end was cut by 0 bases, the J end by 0 bases, with 7 bases between. For each donor, at least one pre-ART and at least two post-ART PBMC samples were available. This chain uses TRBV9 with TRBJ1-3; D is unclear. This clonotype was obtained from a woman in her fifties or sixties with HIV. The sample here was unsorted PBMCs, taken 3.1 years after starting antiretroviral therapy. The CDR3 here is CASSVGIDSGNTIYF. In DNA form, the CDR3 reads TGTGCCAGCAGCGTAGGGATCGACTCTGGAAACACCATATATTTT.